The next 17 T cell receptor beta chains were all read from a single sample in a study of blood T cell repertoires in COVID-19 (dated by TCRdb to about 2020). The method was the immunoSEQ multiplex PCR assay. The clones in this table, taken by TCRdb from immuneACCESS, are in-frame only. Not every clone is retained; where verified, under half of the shortfall comes from an unresolved V gene, and the cause of the rest is unknown. Within this sample are about 220,000 clones, with approximately 83% of them counted one time only. About 1.3% of the sample belongs to the ten largest clones. The sample comprised PBMCs or T cells enriched from blood (not recorded which). The source is a woman in her 40s with acute COVID-19.

This clone turned up a few times. This sequence joins TRBV19 and TRBJ1-5, with 9 nucleotides matching TRBD1. V was pared by 6 bases and J by 6 bases, with 6 bases of the junction left unmatched. The CDR3 runs 14 residues. The germline gives CDR1 LNHDA, CDR2 SQIVND (reference sequence). CDR3 residues: CASSGTGHGQPQHF. CDR3 coding DNA: TGTGCCAGTAGCGGGACAGGGCACGGTCAGCCCCAGCATTTT.

The genes are TRBV7-6 and TRBJ1-2, with 8 bases that match TRBD1. V lost 5 bases to trimming and J lost 7 bases; unmatched junction nucleotides: 0. Germline values: CDR1 SGHVS, CDR2 FNYEAQ. CDR3 length: 11 amino acids. CDR3 nucleotide sequence: TGTGCCAGCAGCGACAGGGGTGGCTACACCTTC. Its translation: CASSDRGGYTF.

The J gene is TRBJ2-1, the V gene TRBV12-2; the DNA was not used to check the table's D call, TRBD2. TRBV12-2 has pseudogene status. This CDR3 spans 16 amino acids. For the CDR3, the DNA is TGTGCAAGTCGCTTGTCAGGAGGCCCCCAGAACAATGAGCAGTTCTTC. It translates to CASRLSGGPQNNEQFF.

CDR3 in amino acids: CASSSGQAWEKLFF. As DNA, the CDR3 is TGTGCCAGCAGCTCGGGACAGGCTTGGGAAAAACTGTTTTTT. The V gene is TRBV5-5, the J gene TRBJ1-4; TRBD1 matches at 8 bases. Germline CDR1 and CDR2: SGHKS and YYEKEE (reference sequence). Trimming cost V 3 bases and J 8 bases; bases outside gene matches: 6. The CDR3 consists of 14 residues. The complete variable domain, with remaining parts taken from reference TRBV5-5 and TRBJ1-4, reads DAGVTQSPTHLIKTRGQQVTLRCSPISGHKSVSWYQQVLGQGPQFIFQYYEKEERGRGNFPDRFSARQFPNYSSELNVNALLLGDSALYLCASSSGQAWEKLFFGSGTQLSVL.

The chain recombines TRBV7-9 with TRBJ1-2; TRBD1 agrees at 7 bases. In germline, CDR1 is SEHNR, CDR2 FQNEAQ (reference sequence). V dropped 5 bases and J dropped 4; count of bases not matched to a gene: 7. The CDR3 is 14 residues long. The CDR3, as DNA: TGTGCCAGCAGCGATAGGGACAGCGTCTATGGCTACACCTTC. This codes for CASSDRDSVYGYTF.

The chain carries TRBV7-6 and TRBJ2-5; TRBD1 matches 9 bases. The CDR3 is made up of 17 amino acids. Germline CDR1 and CDR2: SGHVS and FNYEAQ. V shed 1 base, J shed 3 bases, and the junction held 9 bases outside the gene matches. CDR3 loop: CASSLVGSGQGKETQYF. DNA for the CDR3: TGTGCCAGCAGCTTAGTAGGTTCGGGACAGGGTAAAGAGACCCAGTACTTC. The entire variable domain, with the rest obtained from reference TRBV7-6 and TRBJ2-5, is as follows: GAGVSQSPRYKVTKRGQDVALRCDPISGHVSLYWYRQALGQGPEFLTYFNYEAQQDKSGLPNDRFSAERPEGSISTLTIQRTEQRDSAMYRCASSLVGSGQGKETQYFGPGTRLLVL.

The chain recombines TRBV18 with TRBJ2-5; no reliable D call. Deletions cut 2 bases from V and 1 base from J, with 11 bases between. This CDR3 comprises 15 residues. Germline CDR1 is KGHSH and CDR2 is LQKENI. The CDR3 DNA is TGTGCCAGCTCACCAAATGCCGGGTCCCAAGAGACCCAGTACTTC. Translated: CASSPNAGSQETQYF.

The V and J genes are TRBV11-2 and TRBJ1-4, with 7 bases fitting TRBD1. Germline assignment: CDR1 SGHAT and CDR2 FQNNGV. The trim removed 3 bases at V and 9 bases at J, leaving 10 bases unmatched. The CDR3 spans 15 residues. The CDR3 DNA reads TGTGCCAGCAGCTTCCAGACAGGGAATCTCAAAAAACTGTTTTTT. Encoded protein: CASSFQTGNLKKLFF.

In this sample, this clone turned up a few times. This rearrangement joins TRBV15 to TRBJ2-7; perhaps TRBD2 as D (5 bases). Germline assignment: CDR1 LNHNV and CDR2 YYDKDF (reference sequence). The V end lost 3 bases, the J end lost 1 base, and 10 bases lay between the germline ends. There are 14 residues in the CDR3. The CDR3: CATSSEGISYEQYF. CDR3 nucleotide sequence: TGTGCCACCAGCAGTGAGGGAATATCCTACGAGCAGTACTTC.

The V and J genes are TRBV5-6 and TRBJ2-7; D may be TRBD2 (6 bases). This CDR3 spans 14 amino acids. Deletions cut 3 bases from V and 3 bases from J, with 13 bases between. Germline values: CDR1 SGHDT, CDR2 YYEEEE. The CDR3 spells CASSWGRTNYEQYF. CDR3 nucleotide sequence: TGTGCCAGCAGCTGGGGGAGGACTAACTACGAGCAGTACTTC.

The chain combines TRBV24-1 with TRBJ1-1, with TRBD1 matching 8 bases. The trim removed 4 bases at V and 1 base at J, leaving 4 bases unmatched. In germline, CDR1 is KGHDR, CDR2 SFDVKD. The length of the CDR3 is 15 residues. CDR3 sequence: CATSDGQGWNTEAFF. The CDR3 nucleotides are TGTGCCACCAGTGACGGACAGGGTTGGAACACTGAAGCTTTCTTT.

In this sample, this clone turned up a few times. The chain joins TRBV7-2 to TRBJ1-2; no firm D call. Germline assignment: CDR1 SGHTA and CDR2 FQGNSA. The CDR3 runs 13 residues. V dropped 2 bases and J dropped 8 bases, with 12 bases sitting between them. The CDR3 DNA reads TGTGCCAGCAGCTTATTCGGTGAGGAAGGCTACACCTTC. Translated: CASSLFGEEGYTF. Supplemented by reference TRBV7-2 and TRBJ1-2, the full variable domain reads GAGVSQSPSNKVTEKGKDVELRCDPISGHTALYWYRQSLGQGLEFLIYFQGNSAPDKSGLPSDRFSAERTGGSVSTLTIQRTQQEDSAVYLCASSLFGEEGYTFGSGTRLTVV.

This clone was detected once. The chain is built from TRBV7-9 and TRBJ2-7, with D possibly TRBD1 on 5 matching bases. Deletions cut 2 bases from V and 5 bases from J, with 10 bases between. Germline CDR1 SEHNR, CDR2 FQNEAQ (reference sequence). The CDR3 sequence is 13 residues long. The CDR3 nucleotides are TGTGCCAGCAGCTTACGTCAAGGGGACGAGCAGTACTTC. It yields the protein CASSLRQGDEQYF.

The rearrangement links TRBV6-5 to TRBJ1-3; weak D call: TRBD1 (6 bases). The V gene's germline CDR1 is MNHEY and CDR2 SVGAGI. The CDR3 totals 14 residues. Trimming took 7 bases from V and 1 from J, leaving 11 bases between them. The CDR3 coding sequence is TGTGCCAGCACCTCGACAGGTTCTGGAAACACCATATATTTT. Its translation: CASTSTGSGNTIYF.

The V and J genes are TRBV19 and TRBJ1-1, with D possibly matching TRBD1 (6 bases). There are 14 residues in the CDR3. Germline assignment: CDR1 LNHDA and CDR2 SQIVND (reference sequence). V was shortened by 3 bases and J by 6 bases, with 14 bases between the two germline ends. The CDR3, as DNA: TGTGCCAGTAGTATGGACAGCCAACACCCTGAAGCTTTCTTT. Amino acid sequence: CASSMDSQHPEAFF.

The V and J genes are TRBV7-3 and TRBJ1-6, with 9 bases that match TRBD1. Germline V CDR1 and CDR2: SGHTA, FQGTGA. CDR3 length: 14 amino acids. V was clipped by 4 bases and J by 10 bases; unmatched bases: 5. The CDR3 sequence: CASSWGQGRSPLHF. For the CDR3, the DNA is TGTGCCAGCAGCTGGGGACAGGGAAGGTCACCCCTCCACTTT.

The rearrangement joins TRBV3-1 (or the pseudogene TRBV3-2) to TRBJ2-2; 7 bases agree with TRBD2. Unmatched junction bases numbered 10, after V lost 10 bases and J lost 2 bases. This CDR3 has 15 amino acids. Germline V gives CDR1 LGHDT, CDR2 YNNKEL (reference sequence). The CDR3: CATSKGRANTGELFF. CDR3 coding DNA: TGTGCCACCTCCAAGGGGAGGGCTAACACCGGGGAGCTGTTTTTT.